These 27 T cell receptor beta chains were sequenced from one sample in a study of T cells in Graves' hyperthyroidism and ophthalmopathy. TCR beta CDR3 sequences were amplified from RNA transcripts. First-round RT-PCR targeting the TCR CDR3 was performed with the HTBI primer set. MiXCR was run by TCRdb on the multiplex PCR reads, yielding one entry per CDR3 protein. Of approximately 380,000 distinct CDR3 sequences in the sample, under 20% were seen once. Material: blood. These receptors came from a man aged 18 to 30 with Graves' ophthalmopathy.

V is TRBV10-3 and J is TRBJ1-2; 8 bases line up with TRBD1. Germline CDR1 and CDR2: ENHRY and SYGVKD. Trimming cost V 7 bases and J 7 bases; bases outside gene matches: 11. This CDR3 comprises 14 residues. DNA for the CDR3: TGTGCCATCAACCCGGCAGGGGGCTTTGGTGGCTACACCTTC. Protein product: CAINPAGGFGGYTF.

This clonotype was recorded many times. The rearrangement links TRBV6-2 or TRBV6-3 to TRBJ2-3; 9 positions agree with TRBD2. The CDR3 is made up of 15 amino acids. CDR1 MNHEY and CDR2 SVGEGT come from the germline V gene. V was pared by 8 bases and J by 3 bases, with 9 bases of the junction left unmatched. The CDR3 protein is CASGPRGGRTDTQYF. The CDR3 bases are TGTGCCAGCGGCCCGCGGGGGGGTAGGACAGATACGCAGTATTTT.

This clonotype has ten or more counts. The gene calls are TRBV6-1 and TRBJ2-5, with TRBD2 matching 8 bases. CDR3 length equals 15 residues. Germline V lookup: CDR1 MNHNS, CDR2 SASEGT. Unmatched junction bases numbered 6, after V lost 6 bases and J lost 0 bases. CDR3 region: CASRKQRGNQETQYF. The CDR3 DNA reads TGTGCCAGCAGGAAACAGCGGGGGAACCAAGAGACCCAGTACTTC.

The chain links TRBV27 to TRBJ1-5; no reliable D call. CDR3 length: 16 amino acids. The V end was cut by 2 bases, the J end by 5 bases, with 16 bases between. The germline gives CDR1 MNHEY, CDR2 SMNVEV (reference sequence). Here the CDR3 DNA reads TGTGCCAGCAGTTTAGTGTTCACAGTTAATCATCAGCCCCAGCATTTT. It encodes CASSLVFTVNHQPQHF.

In its sample, this clonotype was seen many times. The chain recombines TRBV5-1 with TRBJ2-7; 10 positions agree with TRBD2. The CDR3 covers 16 residues. The V segment lost 0 bases and the J segment 5 bases; nucleotides outside the gene matches: 8. Germline loops: CDR1 SGHRS, CDR2 YFSETQ. CDR3 sequence: CASSLGASGGIDEQYF. The CDR3 DNA reads TGCGCCAGCAGCTTGGGGGCTAGCGGGGGAATAGACGAGCAGTACTTC. Drawing the rest from reference TRBV5-1 and TRBJ2-7, the complete variable domain is KAGVTQTPRYLIKTRGQQVTLSCSPISGHRSVSWYQQTPGQGLQFLFEYFSETQRNKGNFPGRFSGRQFSNSRSEMNVSTLELGDSALYLCASSLGASGGIDEQYFGPGTRLTVT.

In its sample, this clonotype was seen a few times. The chain couples TRBV18 to TRBJ1-4; D unclear. Germline-derived CDR1 and CDR2 are KGHSH and LQKENI. V was shortened by 1 base and J by 0 bases, with 9 bases between the two germline ends. The CDR3 consists of 16 residues. In nucleotides, the CDR3 is TGTGCCAGCTCACCACACCCAGTGTCAACTAATGAAAAACTGTTTTTT. Its translation is CASSPHPVSTNEKLFF.

The chain is built from TRBV9 and TRBJ1-1; maybe TRBD1 (5 bases). The length of the CDR3 is 17 residues. V was shortened by 0 bases and J by 2 bases, with 17 bases between the two germline ends. Germline CDR1 is SGDLS and CDR2 is YYNGEE. CDR3 bases: TGTGCCAGCAGCGTAGGGGGACTCCTGGAGGTAAACACTGAAGCTTTCTTT. As protein: CASSVGGLLEVNTEAFF.

This clonotype was seen at least ten times. This sequence joins TRBV5-1 and TRBJ1-6; 9 bases fit TRBD1. This CDR3 region has 14 residues. The V gene's germline CDR1 is SGHRS and CDR2 YFSETQ. The junction had 3 bases not matched to a gene; V was cut back by 4 bases and J by 7 bases. Here the CDR3 reads CASSGQGSNSPLHF. DNA of the CDR3: TGCGCCAGCAGCGGACAGGGGTCGAATTCACCCCTCCACTTT.

Only a few counts were recorded for this clonotype. The chain is built from TRBV6-4 and TRBJ2-3; D is perhaps TRBD1 or TRBD2 (5 bases each). CDR3 size: 16 residues. Between the trimmed V and J ends, which lost 0 bases and 1 base, there was a span of 11 bases. Per germline, CDR1 MRHNA and CDR2 SNTAGT. CDR3 sequence: CASSDSRGSGTDTQYF. The CDR3 nucleotides are TGTGCCAGCAGTGACTCGAGGGGTTCGGGCACAGATACGCAGTATTTT.

The genes are TRBV10-3 and TRBJ1-1; 12 bases fit TRBD1. The CDR3 contains 14 residues. V gave up 11 bases and J gave up 4 bases; unmatched junction bases: 8. CDR1 is ENHRY and CDR2 is SYGVKD in the germline V gene. As DNA, the CDR3 is TGTGCCTCCCAGGGACAGGGGGCGTTCACTGAAGCTTTCTTT. Amino acids: CASQGQGAFTEAFF.

Within the sample, this clonotype is medium-sized. This sequence joins TRBV9 and TRBJ1-4; tentatively, D is TRBD1 (5 bases). Germline V gene sequence: CDR1 SGDLS, CDR2 YYNGEE. Trimming took off 0 bases at V and 0 bases at J, with 12 bases between the two ends. This CDR3 has 17 amino acids. The CDR3 nucleotides are TGTGCCAGCAGCGTAGTTGTAGGGACGTCAACTAATGAAAAACTGTTTTTT. Amino acids: CASSVVVGTSTNEKLFF.

This clonotype was detected ten times or more. V usage is TRBV7-9 and J usage is TRBJ2-3; 9 nucleotides agree with TRBD2. Germline values: CDR1 SEHNR, CDR2 FQNEAQ (reference sequence). Losses at the gene ends were 3 bases for V and 2 bases for J; bases not matched to a gene: 3. The CDR3 is made up of 15 amino acids. Here the CDR3 reads CASSFQRGDTDTQYF. The CDR3 DNA follows: TGTGCCAGCAGCTTTCAGCGGGGGGACACAGATACGCAGTATTTT.

This clonotype has a count of ten or more. The J gene is TRBJ2-2, the V gene TRBV3-1, with D unclear. The V gene lost 4 bases and the J gene lost 1 base, with 4 bases spanning the gap. The CDR3 is made up of 13 amino acids. Germline loops: CDR1 LGHDT, CDR2 YNNKEL (reference sequence). The CDR3 DNA follows: TGTGCCAGCAGCCTTAGGAACACCGGGGAGCTGTTTTTT. This encodes CASSLRNTGELFF.

This clonotype was recorded a few times. The rearrangement uses TRBV3-1 and TRBJ2-2, with TRBD2 identical over 14 bases. With V trimmed by 4 bases and J by 4 bases, 8 bases remained unmatched. The length of the CDR3 is 18 residues. Germline loops: CDR1 LGHDT, CDR2 YNNKEL (reference sequence). CDR3 DNA sequence: TGTGCCAGCAGCCCATCCCGACTAGCGGGAGGGCGCACCGGGGAGCTGTTTTTT. Translated: CASSPSRLAGGRTGELFF.

This clonotype showed up many times. The V and J genes are TRBV18 and TRBJ1-1; D uncertain. The CDR3 contains 11 residues. CDR1 is KGHSH, CDR2 LQKENI, per germline. Trimming took 2 bases from V and 6 from J, leaving 4 bases between them. In DNA form, the CDR3 reads TGTGCCAGCTCACCAGACCCTGAAGCTTTCTTT. Translation gives CASSPDPEAFF.

This clonotype showed up just a few times. The rearrangement links TRBV20-1 to TRBJ2-1, with a weak D call TRBD1 (6 bases). The CDR3 covers 14 residues. V was cut by 5 bases and J by 1 base, with 12 bases left in between. Germline V gene lookup returns CDR1 DFQATT and CDR2 SNEGSKA (reference sequence). The CDR3 region has the DNA TGCAGTGCTGAGACAGGCGATTCCTACAATGAGCAGTTCTTC. Translating it yields CSAETGDSYNEQFF.

V usage is TRBV7-9 and J usage is TRBJ2-7; 7 nucleotides agree with TRBD2. The CDR3 spans 17 residues. The V and J ends lost 2 bases and 0 bases, in that order; junction bases with no gene match: 10. CDR1 is SEHNR and CDR2 is FQNEAQ in the germline V gene (reference sequence). The CDR3 DNA reads TGTGCCAGCAGCTTAACGGGAGGACAAGGGGACTCCTACGAGCAGTACTTC. Protein sequence: CASSLTGGQGDSYEQYF.

V gene TRBV4-1 combines with J gene TRBJ2-3; 9 nucleotides line up with TRBD2. Germline CDR1 and CDR2: MGHRA and YSYEKL. This CDR3 region has 15 residues. The J segment lost 3 bases and the V segment lost 2 bases, leaving 3 bases of the junction unmatched. CDR3 amino acids: CASSQTGLATDTQYF. The CDR3 nucleotides are TGCGCCAGCAGCCAAACAGGACTAGCGACAGATACGCAGTATTTT.

This clonotype appeared many times. The rearrangement uses TRBV12-3 or TRBV12-4 and TRBJ1-1; tentatively, D is TRBD1 (5 bases). This CDR3 is built from 15 residues. V shed 3 bases and J shed 4 bases, with 15 bases lying between them. CDR3 DNA: TGTGCCAGCAGTTTCGTGGCAGTCCAGGGCACTGAAGCTTTCTTT. This codes for CASSFVAVQGTEAFF.

As concerns this clonotype: The germline gene is not matched at one end of the junction; a read error may be the cause. The V and J genes are TRBV15 and TRBJ2-3; TRBD2 agrees at 11 bases. Germline values: CDR1 LNHNV, CDR2 YYDKDF (reference sequence). The CDR3 totals 16 residues. The CDR3 region is CVTSDRLAGPTDTQYF. CDR3 nucleotides: TGTGTCACCAGCGACCGACTAGCGGGGCCCACAGATACGCAGTATTTT.

This clonotype was recorded at least ten times. The rearrangement joins TRBV27 to TRBJ2-3; D gene ambiguous. Per the germline V gene, CDR1 is MNHEY and CDR2 is SMNVEV (reference sequence). V was cut by 3 bases and J by 6 bases, with 10 bases left in between. This CDR3 contains 13 residues. The CDR3 protein is CASSFYPLDTQYF. CDR3 sequence (DNA): TGTGCCAGCAGTTTTTACCCGCTCGATACGCAGTATTTT.

This clonotype was detected many times. V gene TRBV6-1 combines with J gene TRBJ2-5; D perhaps matches TRBD2 (6 bases). The CDR3 is 15 amino acids. The germline V gene encodes CDR1 MNHNS and CDR2 SASEGT. V was pared by 1 base and J by 2 bases, with 11 bases between. CDR3 sequence reads: CASSEGRGEQETQYF. The CDR3 DNA reads as TGTGCCAGCAGTGAAGGGCGGGGAGAACAAGAGACCCAGTACTTC.

In this sample, this clonotype turned up many times. V and J are TRBV3-1 and TRBJ1-1; TRBD1 aligns across 11 bases. The V gene end was trimmed by 1 base and the J gene end by 5 bases; junction bases not matched to a gene: 3. Germline V gene sequence: CDR1 LGHDT, CDR2 YNNKEL (reference sequence). The CDR3 contains 15 residues. The CDR3 protein is CASSQAGTGGTEAFF. DNA for the CDR3: TGTGCCAGCAGCCAAGCCGGGACAGGGGGAACTGAAGCTTTCTTT.

Regarding this clonotype: This may arise from a read error, as a much more abundant clone is one base away. This chain joins TRBV27 and TRBJ1-5; D is unclear. The CDR3 totals 15 residues. In germline, CDR1 is MNHEY, CDR2 SMNVEV (reference sequence). This chain's CDR3 is CAGSLGPVSNQPQHF. CDR3 DNA sequence: TGTGCCGGCAGTTTAGGACCGGTTAGCAATCAGCCCCAGCATTTT.

This clonotype came up a few times. The chain links TRBV18 to TRBJ1-2, with D maybe TRBD1 (6 bases). CDR1 is KGHSH, CDR2 LQKENI, per germline. Deletions cut 3 bases from V and 4 bases from J, with 9 bases between. The CDR3 consists of 13 residues. The CDR3 loop reads CASSPEDSYGYTF. The CDR3 DNA follows: TGTGCCAGCTCACCTGAGGACAGCTATGGCTACACCTTC. The variable domain in full, completed from reference TRBV18 and TRBJ1-2, reads NAGVMQNPRHLVRRRGQEARLRCSPMKGHSHVYWYRQLPEEGLKFMVYLQKENIIDESGMPKERFSAEFPKEGPSILRIQQVVRGDSAAYFCASSPEDSYGYTFGSGTRLTVV.

Many counts were recorded for this clonotype. The chain recombines TRBV28 with TRBJ1-2; no clear D. This CDR3 contains 13 residues. V gave up 2 bases and J gave up 2 bases, with 6 bases separating them. The germline V gene encodes CDR1 MDHEN and CDR2 SYDVKM. The CDR3 region is CASSLRGNYGYTF. CDR3 nucleotides: TGTGCCAGCAGTTTACGGGGAAACTATGGCTACACCTTC.

Comment on this clonotype: This clone may be a read error of a much larger clone one base away. The V call is TRBV12-3 or TRBV12-4, the J call TRBJ2-3; 9 positions match TRBD1. CDR3 length equals 17 residues. V lost 7 bases, J lost 4 bases, and 15 bases stayed unmatched. CDR3: CASNPNPGQGGPDTQYF. In DNA form, the CDR3 reads TGTGCCAGCAATCCCAATCCGGGACAGGGAGGCCCAGATACGCAGTATTTT.